The 13 T cell receptor beta chains given below trace back to one sample, sequenced in a study of blood T cell repertoires in COVID-19. Using immunoSEQ multiplex PCR, the repertoire was profiled, and TCRdb retains in-frame clones only, with some absent. This sample has some 370,000 clones, with approximately 88% found just once. Sequencing input: peripheral blood. These receptors all stem from a middle-aged man with acute or convalescent COVID-19.

The rearrangement uses TRBV14 and TRBJ2-2, with 9 bases matching TRBD2. The CDR3 has 16 residues. The V gene's germline CDR1 is SGHDN and CDR2 FVKESK. The trim removed 2 bases at V and 4 bases at J, leaving 5 bases unmatched. The CDR3 region is CASSQWTSAGTGELFF. The CDR3 DNA follows: TGTGCCAGCAGCCAATGGACTAGCGCCGGCACCGGGGAGCTGTTTTTT.

This rearrangement joins TRBV9 to TRBJ2-4; possible D gene TRBD2, 5 bases. CDR1 and CDR2 from the germline V gene are SGDLS and YYNGEE. Trimming stripped 5 bases from V and 7 bases from J, with 19 bases between. This CDR3 spans 15 amino acids. CDR3 region: CASSSRVSPGNIQYF. DNA for the CDR3: TGTGCCAGCAGTTCACGGGTCAGCCCGGGGAACATTCAGTACTTC.

The chain carries TRBV28 and TRBJ2-1, with D tentatively TRBD1 (6 bases). From germline, CDR1 is MDHEN and CDR2 SYDVKM. The CDR3 runs 13 residues. V was clipped by 5 bases and J by 6 bases, with 11 bases between them. The CDR3 protein is CASSPQDSNEQFF. DNA of the CDR3: TGTGCCAGCAGTCCCCAGGACAGCAATGAGCAGTTCTTC.

The rearrangement uses TRBV13 and TRBJ2-2, with 8 positions matching TRBD1. J lost 5 bases, V lost 1 base, and 12 bases had no gene match. The V gene's germline CDR1 is PRHDT and CDR2 FYEKMQ (reference sequence). The CDR3 covers 18 residues. The CDR3 DNA follows: TGTGCCAGCAGCTTAGTGGCCTCAGGGGGCGCGAGGACCGGGGAGCTGTTTTTT. As protein: CASSLVASGGARTGELFF. Filled out from reference TRBV13 and TRBJ2-2, the complete variable domain reads AAGVIQSPRHLIKEKRETATLKCYPIPRHDTVYWYQQGPGQDPQFLISFYEKMQSDKGSIPDRFSAQQFSDYHSELNMSSLELGDSALYFCASSLVASGGARTGELFFGEGSRLTVL.

This clone was observed once. This rearrangement joins TRBV7-9 to TRBJ2-1; 8 bases are a match to TRBD1. In germline, CDR1 is SEHNR, CDR2 FQNEAQ (reference sequence). The length of the CDR3 is 16 residues. V gave up 7 bases and J gave up 2 bases; unmatched junction bases: 10. This CDR3 is CASIPRRRGPYNEQFF. The CDR3 coding sequence is TGTGCCAGCATCCCGAGGCGCAGGGGGCCCTACAATGAGCAGTTCTTC.

In this sample, this clone turned up a few times. The chain uses TRBV5-4 and TRBJ1-2; D is ambiguous. Germline V CDR1 and CDR2: SGHNT, YYREEE (reference sequence). CDR3 length: 14 residues. V lost 0 bases and J lost 5, with 11 bases in between. The CDR3 here is CASSLDTDQYGYTF. The CDR3 DNA is TGTGCCAGCAGCTTGGATACAGATCAGTATGGCTACACCTTC.

This clone was observed a handful of times. The chain couples TRBV13 to TRBJ1-2, with 8 bases lining up with TRBD1. V shed 5 bases, J shed 4 bases, and the junction held 9 bases outside the gene matches. The germline CDR1 and CDR2 sequences are PRHDT and FYEKMQ (reference sequence). This CDR3 spans 15 amino acids. The CDR3 bases are TGTGCCAGCAGCGCCTCAGGGGGCGTCTTCTATGGCTACACCTTC. Translation gives CASSASGGVFYGYTF.

This clone turned up a few times. This chain joins TRBV20-1 and TRBJ2-1; a weak D match, TRBD1 (6 bases). This CDR3 region has 10 residues. The germline gives CDR1 DFQATT, CDR2 SNEGSKA (reference sequence). V was pared by 6 bases and J by 12 bases, with 12 bases between. CDR3 in amino acids: CSAEQGRQFF. CDR3 DNA sequence: TGCAGTGCGGAACAGGGAAGGCAGTTCTTC.

A word on this clone: This sample also contains other DNA sequences that code for the same CDR3. This sequence joins TRBV9 and TRBJ2-1, with 7 bases lining up with TRBD1. The CDR3 extends over 15 amino acids. Germline values: CDR1 SGDLS, CDR2 YYNGEE. V lost 4 bases to trimming and J lost 1 base; unmatched junction nucleotides: 5. This CDR3 reads CASSSTGSSYNEQFF. As DNA, the CDR3 is TGTGCCAGCAGCTCGACAGGGAGTTCCTACAATGAGCAGTTCTTC.

The chain carries TRBV19 and TRBJ2-1; 12 bases are a match to TRBD2. The CDR3 runs to 18 residues. The V segment lost 3 bases and the J segment 5 bases; nucleotides outside the gene matches: 11. Looked up from germline, CDR1 is LNHDA and CDR2 is SQIVND (reference sequence). The CDR3 bases are TGTGCCAGTAGTATTCCTCTGACTAGCGGGAGACCTCACAATGAGCAGTTCTTC. Translated, it gives CASSIPLTSGRPHNEQFF.

The chain carries TRBV6-2 or TRBV6-3 and TRBJ2-6; 7 bases are a match to TRBD1. Trimming took 5 bases from V and 2 from J; bases not matched to a gene: 3. In germline, CDR1 is MNHEY, CDR2 SVGEGT. The CDR3 has 15 amino acids. CDR3: CASSDRAPGANVLTF. DNA for the CDR3: TGTGCCAGCAGTGACAGGGCCCCTGGGGCCAACGTCCTGACTTTC.

The chain carries TRBV3-1 (or the pseudogene TRBV3-2) and TRBJ1-2; D is unresolved. V shed 0 bases and J shed 5 bases, with 16 bases lying between them. CDR1 is LGHDT, CDR2 YNNKEL, per germline (reference sequence). This CDR3 has 16 residues. The DNA of the CDR3 is TGTGCCAGCAGCCAAGAAAGACCGGGGAGGGATTATGGCTACACCTTC. Residues: CASSQERPGRDYGYTF.

The CDR3 is CASSWGQGTEAFF. In DNA, the CDR3 is TGTGCCAGCAGCTGGGGACAGGGCACTGAAGCTTTCTTT. V usage is TRBV5-6 and J usage is TRBJ1-1; 9 bases line up with TRBD1. The trim removed 3 bases at V and 4 bases at J, leaving 1 base unmatched. The germline V gene has CDR1 SGHDT and CDR2 YYEEEE. The CDR3 contains 13 residues.